The clone carrying this T cell receptor (beta chain) was seen a few times. An immunoSEQ assay, version v3.0, was performed at survey level. TCRdb's table, derived via immunoSEQ multiplex PCR, lists solely in-frame clones and lacks some. The table has 20,000 to 25,000 clones, around four fifths seen once; the top ten hold roughly 12%. This CDR3 spans 16 amino acids. V was clipped by 0 bases and J by 1 base, with 12 bases between them. Germline CDR1 reads LGHNA; CDR2 reads YNFKEQ. The data stem from a study of long-term antiretroviral therapy in people with HIV. The TCR was taken from a woman aged 40 to 49 with HIV. This sequence joins TRBV4-2 and TRBJ1-2, with D unresolved. Specimen: unsorted PBMCs, collected 1.1 years before starting antiretroviral therapy. The CDR3 bases are TGTGCCAGCAGCCAAGAAATCCTGGGCAGTAACTATGGCTACACCTTC. It specifies CASSQEILGSNYGYTF.